Only a few counts were recorded for the clone carrying this TCR beta chain. The target antigen is unknown. The TCR library protocol attached unique molecular identifiers to the individual cDNA molecules. In TCRdb, the 5' RACE reads were re-called with MiXCR into one record per CDR3 protein. Of 76,000 or so distinct CDR3 sequences detected, 11% appear once; the ten largest clones hold 4.7%. The data are from a study of early T cells in non-severe SARS-CoV-2 infection. Study-wide points: Private and CD4 specificities were missed by VDJdb matching, which favored anti-spike CD8 responses.

V trimming: 5 bases; J trimming: 5 bases; junction bases outside the gene matches: 2. Per the germline V gene, CDR1 is LGHNT and CDR2 is FRNRAP. This CDR3 has 12 amino acids. The sample comprised whole blood. The TCR was taken from an adult who was a healthcare worker with PCR-confirmed SARS-CoV-2 infection or an uninfected control (not recorded which). This chain links TRBV12-5 with TRBJ2-7; 8 bases match TRBD2. This CDR3 reads CASGRGGNEQYF. Written as DNA, the CDR3 is TGTGCTAGTGGTCGCGGGGGGAACGAGCAGTACTTC.